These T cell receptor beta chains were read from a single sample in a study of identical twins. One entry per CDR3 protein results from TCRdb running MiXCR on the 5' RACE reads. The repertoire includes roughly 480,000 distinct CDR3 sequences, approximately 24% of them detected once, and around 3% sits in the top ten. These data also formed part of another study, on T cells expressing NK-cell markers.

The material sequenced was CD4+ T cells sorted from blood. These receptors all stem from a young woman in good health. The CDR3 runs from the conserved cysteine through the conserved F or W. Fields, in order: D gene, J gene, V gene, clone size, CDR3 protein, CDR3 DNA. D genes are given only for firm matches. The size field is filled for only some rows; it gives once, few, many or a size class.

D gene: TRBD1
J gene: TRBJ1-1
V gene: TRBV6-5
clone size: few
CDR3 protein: CASSYAGGGFPEAFF
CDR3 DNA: TGTGCCAGCAGTTACGCAGGGGGCGGATTTCCTGAAGCTTTCTTT

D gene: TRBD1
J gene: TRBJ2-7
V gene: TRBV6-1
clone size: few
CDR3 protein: CASSHRDSYEQYF
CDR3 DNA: TGTGCCAGCAGCCACCGGGACAGCTACGAGCAGTACTTC

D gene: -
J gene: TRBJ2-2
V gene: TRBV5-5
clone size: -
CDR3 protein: CASSPTPTEQGTGELFF
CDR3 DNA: TGTGCCAGCAGCCCTACGCCGACAGAGCAGGGCACCGGGGAGCTGTTTTTT

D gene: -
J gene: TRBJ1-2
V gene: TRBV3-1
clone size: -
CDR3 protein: CASSQSGRPAYGYTF
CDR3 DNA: TGTGCCAGCAGCCAGTCTGGACGGCCAGCCTATGGCTACACCTTC

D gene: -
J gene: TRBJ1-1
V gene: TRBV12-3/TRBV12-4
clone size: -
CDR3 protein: CASRFTGLDTEAFF
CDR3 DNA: TGTGCCAGCAGATTCACAGGGTTGGATACTGAAGCTTTCTTT

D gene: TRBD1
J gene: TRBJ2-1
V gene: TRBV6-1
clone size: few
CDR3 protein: CASSLRTGNNEQFF
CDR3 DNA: TGTGCCAGCAGTCTAAGGACAGGTAACAATGAGCAGTTCTTC

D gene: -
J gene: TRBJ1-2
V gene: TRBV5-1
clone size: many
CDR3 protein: CASSLRVNTGPSGYTF
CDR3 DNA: TGCGCCAGCAGCTTGAGGGTTAATACAGGCCCCTCTGGCTACACCTTC

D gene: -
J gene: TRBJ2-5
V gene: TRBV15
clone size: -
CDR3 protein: CATSRGEETQYF
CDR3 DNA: TGTGCCACCAGCAGAGGAGAAGAGACCCAGTACTTC

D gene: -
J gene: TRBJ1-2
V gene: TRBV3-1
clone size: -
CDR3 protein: CASSPLGTGYGYTF
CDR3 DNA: TGTGCCAGCAGCCCGCTGGGGACGGGCTATGGCTACACCTTC

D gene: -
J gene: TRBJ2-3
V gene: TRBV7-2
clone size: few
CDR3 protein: CASSLDPGADTQYF
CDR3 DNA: TGTGCCAGCAGCTTAGATCCGGGTGCAGATACGCAGTATTTT

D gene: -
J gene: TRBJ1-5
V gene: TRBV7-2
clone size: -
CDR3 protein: CASSPGVGQPQHF
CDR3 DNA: TGTGCCAGCAGTCCAGGGGTAGGGCAGCCCCAGCATTTT